This T cell receptor (beta chain) was profiled in a study of Ad26.COV2.S vaccination and SARS-CoV-2 variants. Regarding treatment: 15 to 20 received Ad26.COV2.S at low or high dose, single or two shots; 5 received placebo; per-sample allocation not given. The study sampled participants on day 63 after the first vaccine or placebo injection. It was an adult aged 18-55 years in Boston who was the donor. This vaccine is an Ad26 vector that expresses the Wuhan-strain SARS-CoV-2 spike. Sequenced by immunoSEQ multiplex PCR; TCRdb stores in-frame clones only, minus some. The table shows around 300,000 clones, with roughly nine tenths occurring only once. The CDR3 is 18 residues long. The J segment lost 0 bases and the V segment lost 3 bases, leaving 7 bases of the junction unmatched. Germline values: CDR1 SGHTA, CDR2 FQGNSA.

The genes are TRBV7-2 and TRBJ2-5, with 13 bases lining up with TRBD2. This TCR derives from a person aged 18-65 years who received the Ad26.COV2.S COVID-19 vaccine or a placebo. The specimen was peripheral blood, collected in a trial of Ad26.COV2.S vaccine versus placebo. The CDR3 DNA follows: TGTGCCAGCAGCTTCAGACTAGCGGGGGGCCGGTACCAAGAGACCCAGTACTTC. Its protein product is CASSFRLAGGRYQETQYF.